This T cell receptor beta chain was recovered during a study of T cells in Graves' hyperthyroidism and ophthalmopathy. CDR3 length: 14 amino acids. The germline gives CDR1 DFQATT, CDR2 SNEGSKA (reference sequence). Trimming removed 3 bases from V and 4 bases from J, with 13 bases in between. Amplification yielded TCR beta CDR3 regions, with RNA transcripts as the source. In the first-round RT-PCR of the TCR CDR3, the HTBI primer set was used. Each CDR3 protein gets one entry after TCRdb re-called the multiplex PCR reads with MiXCR. The sample carries over 500,000 distinct CDR3 sequences, 15% to 20% recorded once.

This TCR came from a young woman with Graves' ophthalmopathy. What was sequenced was blood. The chain is built from TRBV20-1 and TRBJ2-1; D possibly uses TRBD1 or TRBD2 (5 bases each). This chain's CDR3 is CSASAGTGYNEQFF. For the CDR3, the DNA is TGCAGTGCTAGTGCCGGGACGGGTTACAATGAGCAGTTCTTC.